Listed here is a single T cell receptor (beta chain). The repertoire was sequenced with immunoSEQ multiplex PCR; TCRdb's copy has only in-frame clones and lacks some. Of about 97,000 clones in the sample, around nine tenths are singletons; the top ten hold 2.5% to 3%. The data belong to a study of T cell responses to AZD1222 COVID-19 vaccine. The CDR3 has 14 residues. Germline CDR1 KGHDR, CDR2 SFDVKD. V gave up 3 bases and J gave up 5 bases, with 12 bases separating them. The specimen was peripheral blood, collected on day 0 of AZD1222 vaccination. This chain links TRBV24-1 with TRBJ2-5; D not resolved. The sequence derives from an adult in good health. The CDR3 region has the DNA TGTGCCACCAGTGATGGGGTGGGTGGGGAGACCCAGTACTTC. It encodes CATSDGVGGETQYF.